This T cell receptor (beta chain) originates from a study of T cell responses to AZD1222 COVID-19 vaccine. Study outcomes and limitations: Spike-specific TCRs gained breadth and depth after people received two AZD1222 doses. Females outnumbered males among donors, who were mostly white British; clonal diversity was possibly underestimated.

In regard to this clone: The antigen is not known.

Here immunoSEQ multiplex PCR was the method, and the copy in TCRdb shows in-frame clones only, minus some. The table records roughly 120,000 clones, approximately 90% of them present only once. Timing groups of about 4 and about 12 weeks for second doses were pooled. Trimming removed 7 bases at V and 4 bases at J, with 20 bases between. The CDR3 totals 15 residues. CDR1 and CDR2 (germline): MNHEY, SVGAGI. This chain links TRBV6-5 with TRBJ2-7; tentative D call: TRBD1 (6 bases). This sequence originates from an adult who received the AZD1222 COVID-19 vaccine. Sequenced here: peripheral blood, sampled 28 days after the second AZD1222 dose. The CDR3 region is CASIISLGGGYEQYF. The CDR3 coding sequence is TGTGCCAGCATTATCAGTTTAGGGGGTGGGTACGAGCAGTACTTC.